What follows is one T cell receptor (beta chain) and its context. Antigen: not known. Expressed TCRB transcripts were sequenced because the entire RNA isolate underwent reverse transcription. The study sequenced naive, central memory and regulatory T cell samples to an average of about 3.5 million reads. TCRdb keeps only in-frame clones here, not all; method: immunoSEQ multiplex PCR. The table shows more than 200,000 clones, with 16% occurring only once. The sample comes from a study of beta chain features in type 1 diabetes. Central memory, naive, regulatory and stem cell-like memory CD4+ cells were sorted by CD45RO/CCR7/CD25/CD127/CD95/CD27. With V trimmed by 5 bases and J by 2 bases, 6 bases remained unmatched. CDR1 is MDHEN, CDR2 SYDVKM, per germline. The CDR3 covers 15 residues. Whole-study findings and limits: Across patients, naive, central memory and Treg TCRB repertoires exhibited apparently greater similarity than was observed across healthy donors. Researchers report that Type 1 diabetes patients had moderately but significantly shorter TCRB CDR3s across all four CD4+ subsets. Junctions at VDJ sites from type 1 diabetes patients had fewer insertions and more deletions.

The V and J genes are TRBV28 and TRBJ2-7, with 10 positions matching TRBD1. The material sequenced was naive CD4+ T cells from blood. This clonotype was obtained from a young man with type 1 diabetes. Written as DNA, the CDR3 is TGTGCCAGCAGTCCCCCGGGACAGGGGACCTACGAGCAGTACTTC. Translation gives CASSPPGQGTYEQYF.